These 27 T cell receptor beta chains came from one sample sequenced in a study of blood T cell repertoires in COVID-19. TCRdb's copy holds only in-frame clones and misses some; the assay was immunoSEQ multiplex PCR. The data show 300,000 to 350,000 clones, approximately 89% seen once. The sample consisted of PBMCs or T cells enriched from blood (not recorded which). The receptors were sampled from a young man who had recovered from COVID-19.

The CDR3 bases are TGTGCCAGTAGTCCCTCGAGCACAGATACGCAGTATTTT. This translates into CASSPSSTDTQYF. This chain connects TRBV19 to TRBJ2-3; unclear D gene. Germline V gene lookup returns CDR1 LNHDA and CDR2 SQIVND (reference sequence). The V end lost 5 bases, the J end lost 0 bases, and 6 bases lay between the germline ends. The CDR3 length is 13 residues.

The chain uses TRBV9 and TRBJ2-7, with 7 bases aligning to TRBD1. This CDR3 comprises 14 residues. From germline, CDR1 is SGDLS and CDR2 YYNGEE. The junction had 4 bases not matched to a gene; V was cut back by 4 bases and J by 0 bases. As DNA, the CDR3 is TGTGCCAGCAGCTCCGGGACAGACTCCTACGAGCAGTACTTC. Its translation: CASSSGTDSYEQYF.

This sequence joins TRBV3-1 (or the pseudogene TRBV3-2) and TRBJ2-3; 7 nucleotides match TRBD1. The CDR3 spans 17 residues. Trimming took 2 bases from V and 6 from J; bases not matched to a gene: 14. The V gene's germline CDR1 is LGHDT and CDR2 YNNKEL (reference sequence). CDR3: CASSQPGTANERDTQYF. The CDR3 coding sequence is TGTGCCAGCAGCCAACCCGGGACAGCGAATGAGAGGGATACGCAGTATTTT.

The CDR3 DNA is TGTGCCACCAGTGATTTACGGACTAGCGTTTACAATGAGCAGTTCTTC. Translation: CATSDLRTSVYNEQFF. The chain employs TRBV24-1 and TRBJ2-1; 9 bases are a match to TRBD2. The CDR3 length is 16 residues. CDR1 and CDR2 (germline): KGHDR, SFDVKD. V dropped 1 base and J dropped 4; count of bases not matched to a gene: 4.

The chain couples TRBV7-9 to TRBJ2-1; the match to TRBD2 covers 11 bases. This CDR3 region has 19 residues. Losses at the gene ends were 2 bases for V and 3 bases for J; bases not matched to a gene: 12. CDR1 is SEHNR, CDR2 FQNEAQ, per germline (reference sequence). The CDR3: CASSLPGALAGGLYNEQFF. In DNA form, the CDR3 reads TGTGCCAGCAGCTTACCCGGGGCCTTAGCGGGGGGGCTCTACAATGAGCAGTTCTTC.

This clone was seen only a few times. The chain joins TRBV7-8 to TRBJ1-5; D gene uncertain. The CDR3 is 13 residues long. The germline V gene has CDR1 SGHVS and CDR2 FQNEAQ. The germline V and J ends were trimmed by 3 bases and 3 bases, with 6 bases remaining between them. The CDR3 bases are TGTGCCAGCAGCTTGGCGGACAATCAGCCCCAGCATTTT. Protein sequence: CASSLADNQPQHF.

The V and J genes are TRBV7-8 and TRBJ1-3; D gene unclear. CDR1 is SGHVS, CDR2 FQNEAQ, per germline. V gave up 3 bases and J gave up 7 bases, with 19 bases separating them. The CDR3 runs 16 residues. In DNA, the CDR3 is TGTGCCAGCAGCTTTATCTTGGGGAGAAGGGAGAACACCATATATTTT. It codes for CASSFILGRRENTIYF.

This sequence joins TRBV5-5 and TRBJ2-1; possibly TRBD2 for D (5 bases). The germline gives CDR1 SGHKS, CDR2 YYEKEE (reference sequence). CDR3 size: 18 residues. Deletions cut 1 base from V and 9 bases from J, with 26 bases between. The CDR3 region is CASSLSLTRDKMVGEQFF. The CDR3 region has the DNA TGTGCCAGCAGCTTGTCCCTAACTAGAGACAAGATGGTGGGTGAGCAGTTCTTC.

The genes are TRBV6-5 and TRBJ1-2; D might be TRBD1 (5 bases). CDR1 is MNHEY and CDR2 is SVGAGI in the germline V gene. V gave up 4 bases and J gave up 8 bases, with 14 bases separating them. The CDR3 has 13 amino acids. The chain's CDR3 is CASSSDSGGGYTF. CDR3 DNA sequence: TGTGCCAGCAGTTCCGACAGTGGAGGGGGCTACACCTTC.

CDR3 loop: CASSPSTGGRQPQHF. As DNA, the CDR3 is TGTGCCAGCAGCCCTTCGACGGGGGGCAGGCAGCCCCAGCATTTT. V is TRBV28 and J is TRBJ1-5; D is perhaps TRBD1 (6 bases). The CDR3 consists of 15 residues. V was trimmed by 6 bases and J by 7 bases, leaving 19 bases between them. Germline loops: CDR1 MDHEN, CDR2 SYDVKM.

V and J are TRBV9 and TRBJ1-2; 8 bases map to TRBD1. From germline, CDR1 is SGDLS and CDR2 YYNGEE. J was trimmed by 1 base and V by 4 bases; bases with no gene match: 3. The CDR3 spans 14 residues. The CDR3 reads CASSPGQGNYGYTF. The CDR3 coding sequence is TGTGCCAGCAGCCCCGGACAGGGTAACTATGGCTACACCTTC.

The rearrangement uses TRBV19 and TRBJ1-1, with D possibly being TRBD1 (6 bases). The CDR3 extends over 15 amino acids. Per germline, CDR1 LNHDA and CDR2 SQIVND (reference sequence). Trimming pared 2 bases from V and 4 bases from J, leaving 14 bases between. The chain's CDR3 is CASSITGKRTTEAFF. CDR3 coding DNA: TGTGCCAGTAGTATAACAGGGAAGAGGACCACTGAAGCTTTCTTT.

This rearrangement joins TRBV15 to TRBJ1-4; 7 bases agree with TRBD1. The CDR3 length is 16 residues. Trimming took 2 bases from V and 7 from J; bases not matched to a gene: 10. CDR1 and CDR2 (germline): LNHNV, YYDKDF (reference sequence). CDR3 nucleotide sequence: TGTGCCACCAGCAGAAACAGACAGGGCTTGGCTGAAAAACTGTTTTTT. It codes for CATSRNRQGLAEKLFF. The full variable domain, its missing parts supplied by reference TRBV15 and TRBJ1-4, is DAMVIQNPRYQVTQFGKPVTLSCSQTLNHNVMYWYQQKSSQAPKLLFHYYDKDFNNEADTPDNFQSRRPNTSFCFLDIRSPGLGDTAMYLCATSRNRQGLAEKLFFGSGTQLSVL.

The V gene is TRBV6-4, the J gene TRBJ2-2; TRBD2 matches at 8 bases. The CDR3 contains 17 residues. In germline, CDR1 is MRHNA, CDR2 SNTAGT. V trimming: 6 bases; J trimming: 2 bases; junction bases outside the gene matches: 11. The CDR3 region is CASSYFGGAVNTGELFF. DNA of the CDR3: TGTGCCAGCAGCTACTTCGGGGGGGCTGTAAACACCGGGGAGCTGTTTTTT.

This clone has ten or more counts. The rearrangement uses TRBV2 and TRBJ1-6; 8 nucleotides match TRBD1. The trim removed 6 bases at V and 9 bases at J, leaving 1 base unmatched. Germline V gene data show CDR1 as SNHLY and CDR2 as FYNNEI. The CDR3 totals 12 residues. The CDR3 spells CASRTGGSPLHF. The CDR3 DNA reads TGTGCCAGCAGAACAGGGGGTTCACCCCTCCACTTT.

CDR3 sequence reads: CASSESGIGGGSNQPQHF. DNA for the CDR3: TGTGCCAGCAGTGAATCTGGAATTGGGGGGGGTAGCAATCAGCCCCAGCATTTT. The chain combines TRBV25-1 with TRBJ1-5, with TRBD1 as a possible D gene (5 bases). V was shortened by 1 base and J by 0 bases, with 16 bases between the two germline ends. The CDR3 is 18 residues long. Germline loops: CDR1 MGHDK, CDR2 SYGVNS.

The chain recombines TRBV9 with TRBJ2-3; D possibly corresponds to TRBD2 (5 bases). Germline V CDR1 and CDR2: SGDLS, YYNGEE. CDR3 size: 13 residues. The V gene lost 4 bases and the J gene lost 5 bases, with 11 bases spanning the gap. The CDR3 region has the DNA TGTGCCAGCAGCATTATCGCGGGAGATACGCAGTATTTT. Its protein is CASSIIAGDTQYF.

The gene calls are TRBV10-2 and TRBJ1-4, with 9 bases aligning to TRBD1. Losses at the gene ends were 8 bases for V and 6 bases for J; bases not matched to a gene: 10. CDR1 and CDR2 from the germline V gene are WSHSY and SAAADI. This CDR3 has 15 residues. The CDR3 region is CASQNPGQGHEKLFF. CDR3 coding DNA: TGCGCCAGCCAAAATCCGGGACAGGGACATGAAAAACTGTTTTTT.

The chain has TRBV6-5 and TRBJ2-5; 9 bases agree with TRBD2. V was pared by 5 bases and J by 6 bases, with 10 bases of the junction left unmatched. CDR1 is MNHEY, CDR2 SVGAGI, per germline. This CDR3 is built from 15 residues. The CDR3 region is CASSTLGGGAKTQYF. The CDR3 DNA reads TGTGCCAGCAGTACCCTGGGCGGGGGGGCCAAGACCCAGTACTTC.

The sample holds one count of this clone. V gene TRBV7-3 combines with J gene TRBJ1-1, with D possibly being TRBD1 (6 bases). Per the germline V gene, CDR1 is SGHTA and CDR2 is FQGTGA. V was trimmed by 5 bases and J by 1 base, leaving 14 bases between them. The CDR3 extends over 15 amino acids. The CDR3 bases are TGTGCCAGCAGCGCAATGGGACACCCGAACACTGAAGCTTTCTTT. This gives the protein CASSAMGHPNTEAFF.

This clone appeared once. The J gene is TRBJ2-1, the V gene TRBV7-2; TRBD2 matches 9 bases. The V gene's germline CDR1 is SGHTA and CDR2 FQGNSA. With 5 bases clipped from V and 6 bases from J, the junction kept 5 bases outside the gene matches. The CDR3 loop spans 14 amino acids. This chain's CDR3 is CASSLGLASNEQFF. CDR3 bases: TGTGCCAGCAGCCTCGGACTAGCGAGCAATGAGCAGTTCTTC. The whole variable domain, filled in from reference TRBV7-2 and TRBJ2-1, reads GAGVSQSPSNKVTEKGKDVELRCDPISGHTALYWYRQSLGQGLEFLIYFQGNSAPDKSGLPSDRFSAERTGGSVSTLTIQRTQQEDSAVYLCASSLGLASNEQFFGPGTRLTVL.

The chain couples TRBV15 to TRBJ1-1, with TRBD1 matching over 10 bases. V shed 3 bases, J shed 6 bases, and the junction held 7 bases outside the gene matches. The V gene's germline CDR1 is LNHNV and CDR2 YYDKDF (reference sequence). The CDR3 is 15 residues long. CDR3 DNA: TGTGCCACCAGCAGGAGGGACAGGGGAAGCCCTGAAGCTTTCTTT. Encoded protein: CATSRRDRGSPEAFF. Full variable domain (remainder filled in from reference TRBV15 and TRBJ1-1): DAMVIQNPRYQVTQFGKPVTLSCSQTLNHNVMYWYQQKSSQAPKLLFHYYDKDFNNEADTPDNFQSRRPNTSFCFLDIRSPGLGDTAMYLCATSRRDRGSPEAFFGQGTRLTVV.

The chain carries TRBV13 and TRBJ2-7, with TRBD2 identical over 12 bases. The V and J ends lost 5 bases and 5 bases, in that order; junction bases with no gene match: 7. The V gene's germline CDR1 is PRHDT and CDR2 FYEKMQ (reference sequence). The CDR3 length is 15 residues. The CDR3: CASSPRLAGVHEQYF. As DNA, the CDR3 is TGTGCCAGCAGCCCCCGACTAGCGGGGGTCCACGAGCAGTACTTC.

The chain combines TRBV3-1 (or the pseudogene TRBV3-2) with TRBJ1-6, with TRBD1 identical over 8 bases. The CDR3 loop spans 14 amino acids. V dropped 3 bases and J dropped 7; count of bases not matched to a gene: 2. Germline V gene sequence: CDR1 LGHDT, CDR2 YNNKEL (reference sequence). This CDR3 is CASSQTGANSPLHF. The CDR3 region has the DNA TGTGCCAGCAGCCAGACAGGGGCCAATTCACCCCTCCACTTT.

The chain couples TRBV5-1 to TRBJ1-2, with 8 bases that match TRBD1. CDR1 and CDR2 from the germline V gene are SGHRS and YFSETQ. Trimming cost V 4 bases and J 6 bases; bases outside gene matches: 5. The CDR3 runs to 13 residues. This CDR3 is CASSQTGADGYTF. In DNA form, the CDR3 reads TGCGCCAGCAGCCAGACAGGGGCCGATGGCTACACCTTC.

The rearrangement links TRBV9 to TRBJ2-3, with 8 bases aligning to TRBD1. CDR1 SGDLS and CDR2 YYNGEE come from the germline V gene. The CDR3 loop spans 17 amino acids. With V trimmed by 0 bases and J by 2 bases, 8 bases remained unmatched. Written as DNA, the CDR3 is TGTGCCAGCAGCGTAGAGGGGGGACAGGCAAACACAGATACGCAGTATTTT. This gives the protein CASSVEGGQANTDTQYF.

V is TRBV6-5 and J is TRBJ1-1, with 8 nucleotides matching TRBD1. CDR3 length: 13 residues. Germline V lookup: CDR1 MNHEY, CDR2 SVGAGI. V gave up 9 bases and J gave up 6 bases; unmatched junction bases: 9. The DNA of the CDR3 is TGTGCCAGTATATTCGACAGGGGCGCTGAAGCTTTCTTT. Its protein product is CASIFDRGAEAFF.